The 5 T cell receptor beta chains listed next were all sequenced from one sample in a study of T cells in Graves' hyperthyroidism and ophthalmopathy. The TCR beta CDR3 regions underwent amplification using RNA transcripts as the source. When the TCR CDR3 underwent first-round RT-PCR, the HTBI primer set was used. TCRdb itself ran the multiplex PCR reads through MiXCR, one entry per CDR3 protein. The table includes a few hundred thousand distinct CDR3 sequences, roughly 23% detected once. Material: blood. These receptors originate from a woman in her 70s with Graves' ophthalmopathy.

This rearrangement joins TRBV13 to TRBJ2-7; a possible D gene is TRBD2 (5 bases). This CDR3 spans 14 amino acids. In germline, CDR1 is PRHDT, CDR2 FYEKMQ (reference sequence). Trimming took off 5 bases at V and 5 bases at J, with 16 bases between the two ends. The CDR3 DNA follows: TGTGCCAGCAGCCAGCAGGTAGGAGCGGACGAGCAGTACTTC. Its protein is CASSQQVGADEQYF.

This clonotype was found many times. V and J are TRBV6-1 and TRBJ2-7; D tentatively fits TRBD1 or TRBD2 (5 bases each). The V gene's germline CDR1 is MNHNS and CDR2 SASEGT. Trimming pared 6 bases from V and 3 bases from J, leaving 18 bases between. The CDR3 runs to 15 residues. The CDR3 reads CASSLTGRNGYEQYF. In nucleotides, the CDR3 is TGTGCCAGCAGCCTTACGGGGCGGAACGGCTACGAGCAGTACTTC.

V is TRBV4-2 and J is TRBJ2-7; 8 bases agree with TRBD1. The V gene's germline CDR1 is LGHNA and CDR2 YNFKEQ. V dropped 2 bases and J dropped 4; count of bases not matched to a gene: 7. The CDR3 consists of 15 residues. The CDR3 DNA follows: TGTGCCAGCAGCCAATCGGACAGGGTACGTTACGAGCAGTACTTC. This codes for CASSQSDRVRYEQYF.

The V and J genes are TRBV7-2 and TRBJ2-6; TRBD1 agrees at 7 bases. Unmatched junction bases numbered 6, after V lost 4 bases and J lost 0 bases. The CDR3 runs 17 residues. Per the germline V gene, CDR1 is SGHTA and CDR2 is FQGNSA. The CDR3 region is CASSSTGQVSGANVLTF. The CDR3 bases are TGTGCCAGCAGCTCCACCGGACAGGTCTCTGGGGCCAACGTCCTGACTTTC.

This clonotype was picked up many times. The CDR3 DNA is TGTGCCAGCAGCTTAGAGAGGGGGGAGCCCCAGCATTTT. Its translation is CASSLERGEPQHF. The genes are TRBV11-2 and TRBJ1-5; D perhaps matches TRBD1 (6 bases). The germline V gene encodes CDR1 SGHAT and CDR2 FQNNGV. The CDR3 runs to 13 residues. V was trimmed by 0 bases and J by 8 bases, leaving 8 bases between them.